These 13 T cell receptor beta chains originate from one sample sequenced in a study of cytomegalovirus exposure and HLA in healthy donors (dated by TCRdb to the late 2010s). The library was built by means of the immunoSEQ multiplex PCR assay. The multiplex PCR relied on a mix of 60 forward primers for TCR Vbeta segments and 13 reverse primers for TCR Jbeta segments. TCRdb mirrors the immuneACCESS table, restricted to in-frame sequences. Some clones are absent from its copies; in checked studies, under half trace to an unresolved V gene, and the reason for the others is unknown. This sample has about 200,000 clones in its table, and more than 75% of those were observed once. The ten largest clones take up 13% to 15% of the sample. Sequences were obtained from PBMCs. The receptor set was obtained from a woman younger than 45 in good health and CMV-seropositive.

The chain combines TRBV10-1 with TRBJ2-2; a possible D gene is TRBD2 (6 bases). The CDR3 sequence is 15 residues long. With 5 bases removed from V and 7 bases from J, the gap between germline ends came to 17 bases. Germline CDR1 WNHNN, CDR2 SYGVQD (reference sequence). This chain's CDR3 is CASSNSGGFGGELFF. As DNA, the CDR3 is TGCGCCAGCAGTAACTCTGGGGGGTTCGGCGGGGAGCTGTTTTTT.

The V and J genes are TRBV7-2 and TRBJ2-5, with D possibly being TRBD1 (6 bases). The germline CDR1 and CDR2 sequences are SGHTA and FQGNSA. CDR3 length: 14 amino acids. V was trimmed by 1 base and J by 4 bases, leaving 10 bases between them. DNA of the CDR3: TGTGCCAGCAGCTTAGTTTCAGGGGCAGAGACCCAGTACTTC. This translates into CASSLVSGAETQYF.

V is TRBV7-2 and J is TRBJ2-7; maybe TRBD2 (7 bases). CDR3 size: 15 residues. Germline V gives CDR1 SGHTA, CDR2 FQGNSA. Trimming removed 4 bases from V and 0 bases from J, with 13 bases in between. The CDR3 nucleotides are TGTGCCAGCAGCTCCGGGGGGCAGAGCTCCTACGAGCAGTACTTC. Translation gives CASSSGGQSSYEQYF.

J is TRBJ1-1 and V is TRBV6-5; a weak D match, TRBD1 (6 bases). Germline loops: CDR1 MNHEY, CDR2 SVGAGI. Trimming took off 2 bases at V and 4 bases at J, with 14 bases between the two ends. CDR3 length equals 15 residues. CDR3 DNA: TGTGCCAGCAGTTACAGTGGACAGTCTCGCACTGAAGCTTTCTTT. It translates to CASSYSGQSRTEAFF.

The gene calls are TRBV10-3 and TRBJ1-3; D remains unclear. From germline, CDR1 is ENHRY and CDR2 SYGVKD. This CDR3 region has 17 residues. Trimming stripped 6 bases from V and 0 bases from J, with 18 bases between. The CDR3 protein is CAISPPGGTSSGNTIYF. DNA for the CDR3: TGTGCCATCAGCCCTCCCGGCGGCACTAGCTCTGGAAACACCATATATTTT.

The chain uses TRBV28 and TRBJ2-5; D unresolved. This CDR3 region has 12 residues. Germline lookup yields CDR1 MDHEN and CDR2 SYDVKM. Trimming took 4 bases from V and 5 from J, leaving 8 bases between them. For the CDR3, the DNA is TGTGCCAGCAGTTCCTCCCGGGAGACCCAGTACTTC. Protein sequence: CASSSSRETQYF.

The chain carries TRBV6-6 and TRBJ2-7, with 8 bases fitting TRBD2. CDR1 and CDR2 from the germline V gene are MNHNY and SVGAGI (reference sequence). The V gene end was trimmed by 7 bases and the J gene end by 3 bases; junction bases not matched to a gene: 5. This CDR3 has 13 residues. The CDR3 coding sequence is TGTGCCAGCACCAAGACTAGCGTCTACGAGCAGTACTTC. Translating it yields CASTKTSVYEQYF.

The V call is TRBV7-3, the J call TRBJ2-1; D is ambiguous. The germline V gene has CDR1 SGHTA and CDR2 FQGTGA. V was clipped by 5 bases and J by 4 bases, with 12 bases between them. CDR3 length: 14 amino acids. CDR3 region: CASSPVVDYNEQFF. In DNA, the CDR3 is TGTGCCAGCAGCCCGGTTGTAGATTACAATGAGCAGTTCTTC.

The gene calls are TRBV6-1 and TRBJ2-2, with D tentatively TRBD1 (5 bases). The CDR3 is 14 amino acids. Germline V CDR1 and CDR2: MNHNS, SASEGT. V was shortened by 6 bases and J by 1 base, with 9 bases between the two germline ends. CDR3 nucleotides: TGTGCCAGCAGCAGGGAATTGAACACCGGGGAGCTGTTTTTT. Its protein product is CASSRELNTGELFF.

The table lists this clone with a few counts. This chain's CDR3 is CSVVSGQETQYF. Here the CDR3 DNA reads TGCAGCGTTGTCAGCGGGCAAGAGACCCAGTACTTC. J is TRBJ2-5 and V is TRBV29-1; a weak D match, TRBD2 (6 bases). This CDR3 is built from 12 residues. Trimming pared 4 bases from V and 2 bases from J, leaving 8 bases between. Germline V gene data show CDR1 as SQVTM and CDR2 as ANQGSEA.

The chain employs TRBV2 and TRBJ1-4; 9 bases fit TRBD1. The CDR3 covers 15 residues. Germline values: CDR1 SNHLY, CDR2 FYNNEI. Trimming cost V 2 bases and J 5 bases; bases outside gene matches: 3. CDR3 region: CASSELTGGNEKLFF. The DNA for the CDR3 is TGTGCCAGCAGTGAATTGACAGGGGGGAATGAAAAACTGTTTTTT.

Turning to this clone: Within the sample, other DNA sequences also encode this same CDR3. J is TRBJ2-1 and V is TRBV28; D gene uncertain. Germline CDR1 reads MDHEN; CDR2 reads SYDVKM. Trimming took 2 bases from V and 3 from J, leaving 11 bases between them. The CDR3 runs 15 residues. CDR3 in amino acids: CASSLNPTGYNEQFF. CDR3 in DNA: TGTGCCAGCAGTTTAAACCCTACGGGCTACAATGAGCAGTTCTTC.

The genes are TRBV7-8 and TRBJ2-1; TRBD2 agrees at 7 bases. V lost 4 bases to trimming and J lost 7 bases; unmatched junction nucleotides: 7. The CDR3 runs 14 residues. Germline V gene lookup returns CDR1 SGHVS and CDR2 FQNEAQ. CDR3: CASSSGTIMNEQFF. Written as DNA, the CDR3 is TGTGCCAGCAGCTCCGGGACTATTATGAATGAGCAGTTCTTC. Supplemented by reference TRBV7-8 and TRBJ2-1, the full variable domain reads GAGVSQSPRYKVAKRGQDVALRCDPISGHVSLFWYQQALGQGPEFLTYFQNEAQLDKSGLPSDRFFAERPEGSVSTLKIQRTQQEDSAVYLCASSSGTIMNEQFFGPGTRLTVL.